Following are 9 T cell receptor beta chains from one sample sequenced in a study of regulatory T cells in long-lasting Graves disease. According to the study, TCR beta libraries were built with iRepertoire HTBI primers and CDR3-region Arm-PCR. TCRdb re-derived calls from the multiplex PCR reads in MiXCR, one entry per CDR3 protein. This sample has 300,000 to 400,000 distinct CDR3 sequences; approximately 15% occur once, and the top ten carry roughly 30%. Time point noted: newly diagnosed GD, antithyroid drugs for less than 3 months. From RNA extracted from PBMCs, the TCR library was made. Another study also made use of these data, one on T cells in Graves' hyperthyroidism and ophthalmopathy.

The sequencing used peripheral blood mononuclear cells (PBMCs), collected at new diagnosis, from a patient treated with antithyroid drugs. The origin of the receptors is a man aged 35 to 55 with Graves disease.

With respect to this clonotype: A read error likely explains this, since a far larger clone differs by one base. The V gene is TRBV11-2, the J gene TRBJ2-3; D is perhaps TRBD1 (7 bases). CDR3 size: 16 residues. CDR1 and CDR2 from the germline V gene are SGHAT and FQNNGV. CDR3: CANSRRTGGGTDTQYF. The CDR3 DNA reads as TGTGCCAACAGCCGTCGGACAGGCGGAGGGACAGATACGCAGTATTTT.

The CDR3 bases are TGCAGTGCTAGATTGGGACCCCCTCGGGTACTTAGCTCCTACGAGCAGTACTTC. It codes for CSARLGPPRVLSSYEQYF. The V gene is TRBV20-1, the J gene TRBJ2-7; either TRBD1 or TRBD2 may supply D (5 bases each). CDR1 is DFQATT, CDR2 SNEGSKA, per germline (reference sequence). This CDR3 is 18 amino acids long. Deletions cut 2 bases from V and 0 bases from J, with 23 bases between.

This clonotype showed up many times. The CDR3 DNA follows: TGTGCCATCAGTGAGAGGGACAGCAATCAGCCCCAGCATTTT. Translation: CAISERDSNQPQHF. This rearrangement joins TRBV10-3 to TRBJ1-5, with D perhaps TRBD1 (5 bases). The CDR3 has 14 amino acids. Between the trimmed V and J ends, which lost 2 bases and 1 base, there was a span of 6 bases. Per the germline V gene, CDR1 is ENHRY and CDR2 is SYGVKD.

In this sample, this clonotype turned up many times. This chain links TRBV10-3 with TRBJ2-3; weak D call: TRBD2 (6 bases). Germline CDR1 is ENHRY and CDR2 is SYGVKD. This CDR3 has 12 residues. V lost 8 bases to trimming and J lost 4 bases, with 10 bases between them. The CDR3 DNA follows: TGTGCCATCCGGGACTTCTCAGATACGCAGTATTTT. Its translation is CAIRDFSDTQYF.

The chain combines TRBV20-1 with TRBJ2-1; D not resolved. The CDR3 covers 11 residues. V was cut by 0 bases and J by 8 bases, with 5 bases left in between. The germline CDR1 and CDR2 sequences are DFQATT and SNEGSKA (reference sequence). CDR3 DNA sequence: TGCAGTGCTAGAGATGTCTATGAGCAGTTCTTC. Encoded protein: CSARDVYEQFF.

There are many counts of this clonotype. The chain joins TRBV12-5 to TRBJ2-2; maybe TRBD1 (5 bases). CDR1 is LGHNT and CDR2 is FRNRAP in the germline V gene. This CDR3 is 12 amino acids long. The germline V and J ends were trimmed by 9 bases and 3 bases, with 8 bases remaining between them. The CDR3 is CARTDDTGELFF. DNA of the CDR3: TGTGCTAGGACAGACGACACCGGGGAGCTGTTTTTT.

This clonotype was seen many times. The chain uses TRBV2 and TRBJ1-6; possible D gene TRBD1, 6 bases. Per germline, CDR1 SNHLY and CDR2 FYNNEI. The length of the CDR3 is 16 residues. The ends were cut back, 7 bases at V and 1 base at J, with 14 bases in the middle. CDR3 sequence: CASNFQGQSYNSPLHF. The CDR3 nucleotides read TGTGCCAGCAATTTTCAGGGGCAATCCTATAATTCACCCCTCCACTTT.

This clonotype was found many times. CDR3 sequence: CASSGTLQETQYF. CDR3 sequence (DNA): TGTGCCAGCAGCGGGACTCTCCAAGAGACCCAGTACTTC. V gene TRBV18 combines with J gene TRBJ2-5; 7 bases agree with TRBD2. Per the germline V gene, CDR1 is KGHSH and CDR2 is LQKENI. CDR3 length: 13 amino acids. V lost 8 bases, J lost 1 base, and 4 bases stayed unmatched.

This clonotype was counted between two and nine times. This chain connects TRBV5-5 to TRBJ2-7; possible D gene TRBD1, 5 bases. Trimming pared 3 bases from V and 3 bases from J, leaving 22 bases between. The CDR3 is 17 residues long. CDR1 and CDR2 (germline): SGHKS, YYEKEE (reference sequence). The DNA for the CDR3 is TGTGCCAGCAGCTACGGAAGAGGTCAGGGCGAGGACTACGAGCAGTACTTC. As protein: CASSYGRGQGEDYEQYF. The entire variable domain, with the rest obtained from reference TRBV5-5 and TRBJ2-7, is as follows: DAGVTQSPTHLIKTRGQQVTLRCSPISGHKSVSWYQQVLGQGPQFIFQYYEKEERGRGNFPDRFSARQFPNYSSELNVNALLLGDSALYLCASSYGRGQGEDYEQYFGPGTRLTVT.